This entry features one T cell receptor (beta chain) sequence. Its specificity is unknown. The sample comes from a study of shared clonotypes between healthy human individuals. At the level of the study: CD4 naive and CD4 memory each took three plates per donor, while CD8 naive took two and CD8 memory one.

Selected positively for CCR7 and CD45RO-negative, naive CD8 cells excluded terminally differentiated effector memory CD45RA+ cells. The CDR3 is 17 residues long. The V and J ends lost 4 bases and 1 base, in that order; junction bases with no gene match: 8. Germline lookup yields CDR1 MDHEN and CDR2 SYDVKM. General study results and limits: Sharing across four donors was highest in naive CD4 (roughly 5%) and lowest in memory CD8 (around 0.4%).

Using immunoSEQ multiplex PCR, the repertoire was profiled, and TCRdb retains in-frame clones only, with some absent. The repertoire holds about 2.2 million clones, with about 93% as singletons. The rearrangement uses TRBV28 and TRBJ2-3; TRBD2 matches at 10 bases. The TCR comes from a man aged 18 to 29 in good health. Some clones in this sample may be carry-over from other donors' samples. The sequenced material came from naive CD8+ T cells from PBMCs. CDR3 in DNA: TGTGCCAGCAGTTCCCGGTGGCTAGCGGGGGGCACAGATACGCAGTATTTT. The encoded protein is CASSSRWLAGGTDTQYF.